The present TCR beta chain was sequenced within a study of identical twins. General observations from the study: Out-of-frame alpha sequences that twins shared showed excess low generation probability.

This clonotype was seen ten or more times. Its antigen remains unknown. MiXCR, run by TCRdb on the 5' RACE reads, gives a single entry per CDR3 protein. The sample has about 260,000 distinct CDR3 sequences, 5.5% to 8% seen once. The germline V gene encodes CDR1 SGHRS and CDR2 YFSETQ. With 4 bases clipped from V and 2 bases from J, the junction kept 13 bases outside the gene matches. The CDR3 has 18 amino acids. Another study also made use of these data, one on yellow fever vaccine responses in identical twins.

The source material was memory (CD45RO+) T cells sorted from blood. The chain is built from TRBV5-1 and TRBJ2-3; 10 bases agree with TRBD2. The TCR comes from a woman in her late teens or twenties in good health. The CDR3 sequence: CASSPGGASGGPTDTQYF. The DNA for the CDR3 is TGCGCCAGCAGCCCTGGCGGGGCTAGCGGGGGACCCACAGATACGCAGTATTTT. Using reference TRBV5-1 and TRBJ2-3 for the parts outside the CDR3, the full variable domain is KAGVTQTPRYLIKTRGQQVTLSCSPISGHRSVSWYQQTPGQGLQFLFEYFSETQRNKGNFPGRFSGRQFSNSRSEMNVSTLELGDSALYLCASSPGGASGGPTDTQYFGPGTRLTVL.